A selection of T cell receptor beta chains follows, all from one sample in a study of T cells in Graves' hyperthyroidism and ophthalmopathy. TCRdb processed the multiplex PCR reads anew with MiXCR; each CDR3 protein has one entry. This sample has roughly 61,000 distinct CDR3 sequences, with about 53% found just once. Input material: blood. The receptors derive from a woman aged 55-70 years with Graves' ophthalmopathy. Both conserved end residues are part of each CDR3. D genes are given only for firm matches. Clone size, where shown, is once, few, many, or a class for clones that have expanded.

CASSGPGQGAGEQFF | TGTGCCAGCAGCGGCCCGGGACAGGGGGCTGGTGAGCAGTTCTTC | TRBV9 | many | TRBJ2-1 | TRBD1
CSLGRMGTQYF | TGCAGCCTCGGGAGAATGGGTACGCAGTATTTT | TRBV20-1 | . | TRBJ2-3 | .
CSADTGRTGELFF | TGCAGTGCCGATACAGGGAGAACCGGGGAGCTGTTTTTT | TRBV20-1 | once | TRBJ2-2 | .
CASSLSQGPSEQYF | TGCGCCAGCAGCTTGAGCCAGGGCCCCTCCGAGCAGTACTTC | TRBV5-1 | many | TRBJ2-7 | .
CATFGTSGSVNEQFF | TGTGCCACCTTCGGGACTAGCGGGAGTGTCAATGAGCAGTTCTTC | TRBV28 | many | TRBJ2-1 | TRBD2
CSVNRGRGGVTQYF | TGCAGCGTTAACAGGGGGCGGGGAGGGGTGACCCAGTACTTC | TRBV29-1 | . | TRBJ2-5 | TRBD1
CASSPWTGNGYGYTF | TGTGCCAGCAGCCCATGGACAGGGAACGGCTATGGCTACACCTTC | TRBV5-1 | . | TRBJ1-2 | TRBD1
CASGTTGERQPQHF | TGTGCCAGTGGGACAACAGGGGAGAGGCAGCCCCAGCATTTT | TRBV19 | . | TRBJ1-5 | TRBD1
CASSFGTGTEEQYF | TGTGCCAGCAGCTTCGGGACAGGGACCGAAGAGCAGTACTTC | TRBV7-6 | many | TRBJ2-7 | TRBD1
CASQGDRASSYEQYF | TGTGCCAGCCAGGGGGACAGGGCGAGCTCCTACGAGCAGTACTTC | TRBV28 | . | TRBJ2-7 | TRBD1
CASSISASWTYGYTF | TGTGCCAGTAGTATTAGCGCGTCCTGGACCTATGGCTACACCTTC | TRBV19 | many | TRBJ1-2 | .